The sequence of this T cell receptor (beta chain) was determined in a study of blood T cell repertoires in COVID-19. Study-level information: In each case, the material was cDNA or gDNA derived from T cells, B-cell-depleted T cells, or PBMCs.

The method was immunoSEQ multiplex PCR; TCRdb's version includes in-frame clones alone and lacks a portion of them. The data hold around 100,000 clones, with 80% to 95% observed a single time. Worth noting for this clone: The same CDR3 is also encoded by other DNA sequences in this sample.

V trimming: 0 bases; J trimming: 0 bases; junction bases outside the gene matches: 3. The CDR3 runs 17 residues. The germline CDR1 and CDR2 sequences are LGHNT and FRNRAP. The receptor comes from a man aged 65 to 85 with acute or convalescent COVID-19. What was sequenced was peripheral blood. The V and J genes are TRBV12-5 and TRBJ2-7, with 12 bases lining up with TRBD2. The CDR3 bases are TGTGCTAGTGGTTTGGTTGGACTAGCGGGGAGCTCCTACGAGCAGTACTTC. Amino acids: CASGLVGLAGSSYEQYF. Combining the CDR3 with reference TRBV12-5 and TRBJ2-7 gives the whole variable domain DARVTQTPRHKVTEMGQEVTMRCQPILGHNTVFWYRQTMMQGLELLAYFRNRAPLDDSGMPKDRFSAEMPDATLATLKIQPSEPRDSAVYFCASGLVGLAGSSYEQYFGPGTRLTVT.